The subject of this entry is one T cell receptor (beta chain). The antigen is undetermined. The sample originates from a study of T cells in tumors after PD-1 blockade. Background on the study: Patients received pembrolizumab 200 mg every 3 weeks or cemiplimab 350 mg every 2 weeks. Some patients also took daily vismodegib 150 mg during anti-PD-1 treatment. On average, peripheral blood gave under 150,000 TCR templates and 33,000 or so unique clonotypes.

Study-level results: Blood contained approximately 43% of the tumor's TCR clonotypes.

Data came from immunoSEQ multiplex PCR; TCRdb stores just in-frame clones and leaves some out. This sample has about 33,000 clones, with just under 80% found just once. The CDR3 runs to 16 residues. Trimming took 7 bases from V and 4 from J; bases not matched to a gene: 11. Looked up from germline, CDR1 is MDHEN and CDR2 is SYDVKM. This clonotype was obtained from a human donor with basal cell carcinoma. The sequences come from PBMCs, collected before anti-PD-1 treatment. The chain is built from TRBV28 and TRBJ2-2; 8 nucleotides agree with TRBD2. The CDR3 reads CASNNRGTRGTGELFF. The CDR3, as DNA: TGTGCCAGCAACAACCGAGGGACTAGAGGCACCGGGGAGCTGTTTTTT.